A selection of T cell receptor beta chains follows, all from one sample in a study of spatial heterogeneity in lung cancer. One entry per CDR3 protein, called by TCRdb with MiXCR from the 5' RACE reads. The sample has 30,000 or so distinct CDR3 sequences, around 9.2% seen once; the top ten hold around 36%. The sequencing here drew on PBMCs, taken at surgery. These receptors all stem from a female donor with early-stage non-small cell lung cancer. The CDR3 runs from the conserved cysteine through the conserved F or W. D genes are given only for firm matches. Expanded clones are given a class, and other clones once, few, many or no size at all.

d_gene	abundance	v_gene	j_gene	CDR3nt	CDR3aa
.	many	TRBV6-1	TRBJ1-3	TGTGCCAGCGGAACAGCCTCGTCCTCTGGAAACACCATATATTTT	CASGTASSSGNTIYF
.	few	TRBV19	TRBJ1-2	TGTGCCAGTTCTATGTGGTTCTATGGCTACACCTTC	CASSMWFYGYTF
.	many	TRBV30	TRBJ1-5	TGTGCCTGGAGTGCTCGACAAGTTGGCAATCAGCCCCAGCATTTT	CAWSARQVGNQPQHF
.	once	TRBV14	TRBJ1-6	TGTGTCAGCAGCCAAGATCAAAGGTCACCCCTCCACTTT	CVSSQDQRSPLHF
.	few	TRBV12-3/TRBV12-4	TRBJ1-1	TGTGCCAGCAGACATATACGGGGATATGAAGCTTTCTTT	CASRHIRGYEAFF
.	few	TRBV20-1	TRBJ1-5	TGCAGTGCTAGAGGTTCCAAAGAGGTATTTGCCCAGCATTTT	CSARGSKEVFAQHF
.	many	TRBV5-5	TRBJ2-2	TGTGCCAGCAGCTTAAGGACTACCGAATTCGGGGAGCTGTTTTTT	CASSLRTTEFGELFF
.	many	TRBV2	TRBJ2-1	TGTGCCAGCAGTGAGCTCAATGAGCAGTTCTTC	CASSELNEQFF
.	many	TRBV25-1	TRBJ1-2	TGTGCCAGCAGAAAGGGGGTCGACTATGGCTACACCTTC	CASRKGVDYGYTF
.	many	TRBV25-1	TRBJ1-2	TGTGCCAGCAGTGAATTCGGGGTGGTGTCGACGGGGCACTATGGCTACACCTTC	CASSEFGVVSTGHYGYTF
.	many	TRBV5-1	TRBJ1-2	TGCGCCAGCAGCTTGGAGGGGCTTGGCTACACCTTC	CASSLEGLGYTF
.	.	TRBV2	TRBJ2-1	TGTGCCAGCAGTGAAAATGTGCGGGCCCCAGAGCAGTTCTTC	CASSENVRAPEQFF
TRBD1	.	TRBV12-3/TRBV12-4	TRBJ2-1	TGTGCCAGCAGTTTTCTCGGGACAGGGGGGAGAAATGAGCAGTTCTTC	CASSFLGTGGRNEQFF
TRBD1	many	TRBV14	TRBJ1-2	TGTGCCAGCAGCCAAGATTTACAGGGGGCAGAGGGCTACACCTTC	CASSQDLQGAEGYTF
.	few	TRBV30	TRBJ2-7	TGTGCCTGGAGTAGGGACCGCTACGAGCAGTACTTC	CAWSRDRYEQYF
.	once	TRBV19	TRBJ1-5	TGTGCCAGTAGTATATCTACAGGGCTAGGGTTGGGCGGTCAGCCCCAGCATTTT	CASSISTGLGLGGQPQHF
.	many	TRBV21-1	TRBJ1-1	TGTGCCAGCAGCAAACGAACCGTAGGGACAACACGTAATGAAGCTTTCTTT	CASSKRTVGTTRNEAFF
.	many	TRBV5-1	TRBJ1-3	TGCGCCAGCAGCTTGGGACCCGAAGGAGGAAACACCATATATTTT	CASSLGPEGGNTIYF
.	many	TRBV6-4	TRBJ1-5	TGTGCCAGCAGATGGGTACCACCCTCCAATCAGCCCCAGCATTTT	CASRWVPPSNQPQHF
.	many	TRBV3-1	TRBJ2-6	TGTGCCAGCAGCCAAGATAAAGGGACGTTCTCTGGGGCCAACGTCCTGACTTTC	CASSQDKGTFSGANVLTF
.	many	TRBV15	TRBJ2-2	TGTGCCACCAAAGACAGGTCGAACACCGGGGAGCTGTTTTTT	CATKDRSNTGELFF
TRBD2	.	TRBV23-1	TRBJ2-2	TGCGCCAAGGGACTAGCGGGCACCGGGGAGCTGTTTTTT	CAKGLAGTGELFF
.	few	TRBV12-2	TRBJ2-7	TGTGCAAGTCGCCCCACTAGTCCCTACGAGCAGTACTTC	CASRPTSPYEQYF
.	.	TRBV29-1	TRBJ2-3	TGCAGCGTTGAAGTGGGGCGGGATACGCAGTATTTT	CSVEVGRDTQYF
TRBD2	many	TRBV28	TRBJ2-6	TGTGCCAGCAAGGGACGTAGCGGGGGCTCTGGGGCCAACGTCCTGACTTTC	CASKGRSGGSGANVLTF
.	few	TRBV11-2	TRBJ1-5	TGTGCCAGCGGAGGGATCAATCAGCCCCAGCATTTT	CASGGINQPQHF
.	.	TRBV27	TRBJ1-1	TGTGCCAGCAGTAAGGGAGGTGGAACTGAAGCTTTCTTT	CASSKGGGTEAFF
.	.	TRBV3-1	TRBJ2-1	TGTGCCAGCAGCCAAGATATCGTGCTCTACAATGAGCAGTTCTTC	CASSQDIVLYNEQFF
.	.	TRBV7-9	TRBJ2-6	TGTGCCAGCAGCTTGAGGGCCAACGTCCTGACTTTC	CASSLRANVLTF
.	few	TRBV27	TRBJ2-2	TGTGCCAGCAGCCTAGCTCAGAGGAACACCGGGGAGCTGTTTTTT	CASSLAQRNTGELFF
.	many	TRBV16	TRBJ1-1	TGTGCCAGCAGCCAATGGCAGGGTGGCACTGAAGCTTTCTTT	CASSQWQGGTEAFF
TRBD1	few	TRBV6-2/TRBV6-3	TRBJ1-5	TGTGCCAGCAGCCGGGGACAGGGGGCGCTTAGCAATCAGCCCCAGCATTTT	CASSRGQGALSNQPQHF
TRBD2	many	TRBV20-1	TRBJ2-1	TGCAGTGCTCCCGCCCGCTCAGCGGGAGCTAGGAATGAGCAGTTCTTC	CSAPARSAGARNEQFF
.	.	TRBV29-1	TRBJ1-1	TGCAGCGGTATGACAGGGAACACTGAAGCTTTCTTT	CSGMTGNTEAFF
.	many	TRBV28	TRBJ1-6	TGTGCCAGCAGTTTAGGGGGCAGTCAGCAGTCACCCCTCCACTTT	CASSLGGSQQSPLHF
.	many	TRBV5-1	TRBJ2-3	TGCGCCAGCAGCGCCGAAACACCCGTGGATACGCAGTATTTT	CASSAETPVDTQYF
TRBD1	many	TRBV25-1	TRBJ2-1	TGTGCCAGCAGTGTCTGGACAGGGTTCAGACATGAGCAGTTCTTC	CASSVWTGFRHEQFF
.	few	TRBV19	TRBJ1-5	TGTGCCAGTAGTTACTCAGGGGTCCAAAGCAATCAGCCCCAGCATTTT	CASSYSGVQSNQPQHF
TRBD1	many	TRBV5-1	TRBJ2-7	TGCGCCAGCAGCTTGAGGGGGCAATGGGACGAGCAGTACTTC	CASSLRGQWDEQYF